This T cell receptor (beta chain) was sequenced during a study of cytomegalovirus exposure and HLA in healthy donors. Study observations and caveats: A later analysis reportedly found that, within productive TCRs, an Asian-associated ancestry cluster had fewer N-insertions than the mean observed across the approximately 660 donors. Prior analysis indicated that the majority of TCR beta V segments exhibited productivity approximately 87% or approximately 30% of the time.

Remarks on this clone: What it binds is unknown.

CDR3 length equals 15 residues. CDR1 MNHEY and CDR2 SVGAGI come from the germline V gene. V was pared by 6 bases and J by 1 base, with 14 bases between. PCR involved 60 Vbeta and 13 Jbeta primers. TCRdb's table, derived via immunoSEQ multiplex PCR, lists solely in-frame clones and lacks some. The sample holds about 78,000 clones. The gene calls are TRBV6-5 and TRBJ2-3, with D maybe TRBD1 (6 bases). Specimen: PBMCs. This TCR was sampled from a female donor in good health and CMV-seropositive. The CDR3 bases are TGTGCCAGCAGACTCCGGGACACCCGCACAGATACGCAGTATTTT. It specifies CASRLRDTRTDTQYF.